Included here is one T cell receptor (beta chain) sequence, with context. The source of the sample is a study of blood T cell repertoires in COVID-19. Study background: T cells, B-cell-depleted T cells, or PBMCs provided the cDNA or gDNA that served as material.

Produced via immunoSEQ multiplex PCR; TCRdb's table is partial and in-frame only. The table shows 100,000 to 150,000 clones, with approximately 85% occurring only once. This TCR came from a woman of 80 years or more with COVID-19, enrolled during active disease. Sequenced material: peripheral blood.

CDR3: CASSQMTGVDETQYF. The CDR3 DNA reads TGCGCCAGCAGCCAGATGACAGGGGTTGATGAGACCCAGTACTTC. The chain links TRBV4-1 to TRBJ2-5; 8 bases map to TRBD1. This CDR3 is built from 15 residues. V shed 3 bases, J shed 5 bases, and the junction held 8 bases outside the gene matches. CDR1 and CDR2 from the germline V gene are MGHRA and YSYEKL.